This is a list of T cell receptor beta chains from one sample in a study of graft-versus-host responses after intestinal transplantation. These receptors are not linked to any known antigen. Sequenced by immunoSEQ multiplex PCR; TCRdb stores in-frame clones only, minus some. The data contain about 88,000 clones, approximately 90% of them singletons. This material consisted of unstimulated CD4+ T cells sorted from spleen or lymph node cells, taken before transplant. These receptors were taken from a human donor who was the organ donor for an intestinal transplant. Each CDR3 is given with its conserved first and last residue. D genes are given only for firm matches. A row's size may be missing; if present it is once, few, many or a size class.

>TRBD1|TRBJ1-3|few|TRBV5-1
TGCGCCAGCAGCGACGGGACAGTCTCTGGAAACACCATATATTTT
CASSDGTVSGNTIYF
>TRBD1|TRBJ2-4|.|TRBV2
TGTGCCAGCAGTGAGGACAGGGGGAAAAACATTCAGTACTTC
CASSEDRGKNIQYF
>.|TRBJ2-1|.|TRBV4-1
TGCGCCAGCAGCCAATCCCGGGACTCCACCTACAATGAGCAGTTCTTC
CASSQSRDSTYNEQFF
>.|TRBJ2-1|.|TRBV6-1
TGTGCCAGCGGAAACTACATACATAACAATGAGCAGTTCTTC
CASGNYIHNNEQFF
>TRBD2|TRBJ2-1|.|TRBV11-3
TGTGCCAGCAGCCCCGGGACTAGCGGGAGGGCCAAGGAGGGTGAGCAGTTCTTC
CASSPGTSGRAKEGEQFF
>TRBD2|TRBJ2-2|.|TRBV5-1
TGCGCCAGCAGCTTGGTCGGCGGGAGTGGTACCGGGGAGCTGTTTTTT
CASSLVGGSGTGELFF
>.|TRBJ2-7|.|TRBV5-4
TGTGCCAGCAGCACCGAGAAGTCCGTTACCTACGAGCAGTACTTC
CASSTEKSVTYEQYF
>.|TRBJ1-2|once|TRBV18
TGTGCCAGCACCAATCACATTCAAGGGGTCTATGGCTACACCTTC
CASTNHIQGVYGYTF
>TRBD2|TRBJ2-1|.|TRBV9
TGTGCCAGCAGCGTATCTAGCGGGATCGGTGAGCAGTTCTTC
CASSVSSGIGEQFF
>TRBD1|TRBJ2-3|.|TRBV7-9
TGTGCCAGCAGCTTAGCCCGGGACAGGGGATCAGATACGCAGTATTTT
CASSLARDRGSDTQYF
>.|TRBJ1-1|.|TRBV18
TGTGCCAGCTCACCACCTAACAGGGTGGGAGCAGCTTTCTTT
CASSPPNRVGAAFF
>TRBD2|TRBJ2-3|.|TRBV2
TGTGCCAGCAGAATGACTAGCGGGGGGATGGATACGCAGTATTTT
CASRMTSGGMDTQYF
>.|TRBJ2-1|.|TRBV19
TGTGCCAGTAGTCGCAGAGCGCCCCACAATGAGCAGTTCTTC
CASSRRAPHNEQFF
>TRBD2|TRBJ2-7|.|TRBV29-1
TGCAGCGTCGGACTAGCGGGTGTATTGACCTACGAGCAGTACTTC
CSVGLAGVLTYEQYF
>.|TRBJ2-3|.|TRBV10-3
TGTGCCATCGCTTCAGGGCGAGCCACAGATACGCAGTATTTT
CAIASGRATDTQYF
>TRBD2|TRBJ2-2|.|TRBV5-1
TGCGCCAGCAGCTTGAGAGGACTAGGGAACACCGGGGAGCTGTTTTTT
CASSLRGLGNTGELFF
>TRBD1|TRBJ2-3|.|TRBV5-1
TGCGCCAGCAGCTTGGGGAGACAGGGGGATACGCAGTATTTT
CASSLGRQGDTQYF
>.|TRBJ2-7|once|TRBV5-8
TGTGCCAGCACCCCGGGACAAACCTCCTACGAGCAGTACTTC
CASTPGQTSYEQYF
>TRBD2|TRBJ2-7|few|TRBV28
TGTGCCAGCAGTTCTAGCGGTGACTACGAGCAGTACTTC
CASSSSGDYEQYF
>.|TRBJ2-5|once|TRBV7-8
TGTGCCAGCAGCTTACTCGGGGGGCCGATCCAAGAGACCCAGTACTTC
CASSLLGGPIQETQYF
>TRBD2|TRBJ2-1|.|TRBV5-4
TGTGCCAGCAGCTTGACTAGCGGGCGCTACAATGAGCAGTTCTTC
CASSLTSGRYNEQFF
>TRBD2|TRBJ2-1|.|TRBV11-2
TGTGCCAGCAGCTTGGGACTAGCCGGTGAGCAGTTCTTC
CASSLGLAGEQFF
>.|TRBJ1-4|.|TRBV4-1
TGCGCCAGCAGCCAAGATCAGGCCAGGGGAGAAGAAAAACTGTTTTTT
CASSQDQARGEEKLFF
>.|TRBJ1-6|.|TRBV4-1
TGCGCCAGCAGCCAAGAGGGACACTATAATTCACCCCTCCACTTT
CASSQEGHYNSPLHF
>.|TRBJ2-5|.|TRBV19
TGTGCCAGTAGCCTCCAAGAGACCCAGTACTTC
CASSLQETQYF
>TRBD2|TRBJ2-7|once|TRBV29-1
TGCAGCGTTGACTTCGGGACTAGCGGGACCTACGAGCAGTACTTC
CSVDFGTSGTYEQYF
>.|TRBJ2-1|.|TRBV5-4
TGTGCCAGCAGCTTGGACCGGGGTGAGCAGTTCTTC
CASSLDRGEQFF
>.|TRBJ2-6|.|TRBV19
TGTGCCAGTAGTATGGGGCTACGGCATGGGGCCAACGTCCTGACTTTC
CASSMGLRHGANVLTF
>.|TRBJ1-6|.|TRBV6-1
TGTGCCAGCGGGAGGGACGGGAAAAATTCACCCCTCCACTTT
CASGRDGKNSPLHF
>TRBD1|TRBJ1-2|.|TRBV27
TGTGCCAGCAGTTTAAGGACAGGCTATAACTATGGCTACACCTTC
CASSLRTGYNYGYTF
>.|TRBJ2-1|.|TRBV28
TGTGCCAGCAACTCACTAGGGCGCTCCTACAATGAGCAGTTCTTC
CASNSLGRSYNEQFF
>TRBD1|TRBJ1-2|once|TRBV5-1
TGCGCCAGCAGCTCCCGGGACAGGGGAGATGGGGACTATGGCTACACCTTC
CASSSRDRGDGDYGYTF
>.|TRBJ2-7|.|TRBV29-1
TGCAGCGTTGGGGAAACAGGGTACGAGCAGTACTTC
CSVGETGYEQYF
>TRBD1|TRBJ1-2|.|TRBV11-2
TGTGCCAGCAGCCTCGACAGGGTTGTTGGCTACACCTTC
CASSLDRVVGYTF
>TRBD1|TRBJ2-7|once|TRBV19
TGTGCCAGTAGTAGGACAGGGATCTCCTACGAGCAGTACTTC
CASSRTGISYEQYF
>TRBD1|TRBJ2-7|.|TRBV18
TGTGCCAGCTCACCGGGACAGGGCCCCTACGAGCAGTACTTC
CASSPGQGPYEQYF
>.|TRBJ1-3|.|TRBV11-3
TGTGCCAGCAGCTTGGGGGGACTCTCTGGAAACACCATATATTTT
CASSLGGLSGNTIYF
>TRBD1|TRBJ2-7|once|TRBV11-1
TGTGCCAGCAGCTTGGGACAGGGGATTTCCTACGAGCAGTACTTC
CASSLGQGISYEQYF
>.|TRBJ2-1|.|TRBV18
TGTGCCAGCTCACCAAGGGGACTGGAATACAATGAGCAGTTCTTC
CASSPRGLEYNEQFF
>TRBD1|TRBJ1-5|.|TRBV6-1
TGTGCCAGCAGTACAGGGGTCTTGACTCAGCCCCAGCATTTT
CASSTGVLTQPQHF
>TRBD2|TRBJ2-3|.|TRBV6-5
TGTGCCAGCAGATCCCTAGCGGGAGCAACAGATACGCAGTATTTT
CASRSLAGATDTQYF
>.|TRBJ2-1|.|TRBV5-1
TGCGCCAGCAGCTTTTACGGGTCCGATTTATGGAATGAGCAGTTCTTC
CASSFYGSDLWNEQFF
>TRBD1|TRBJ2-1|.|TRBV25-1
TGTGCCAGCAGTGCTCCCGGGACAGGGAACAATGAGCAGTTCTTC
CASSAPGTGNNEQFF
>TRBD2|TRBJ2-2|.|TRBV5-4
TGTGCCAGCAGCTTGGGACTAGCGAGAAACACCGGGGAGCTGTTTTTT
CASSLGLARNTGELFF
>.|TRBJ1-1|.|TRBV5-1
TGCGCCAGCAGCTTCGGCAGGGAAAACACTGAAGCTTTCTTT
CASSFGRENTEAFF
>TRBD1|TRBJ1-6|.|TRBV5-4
TGTGCCAGCAGCGGGGGACAGACAAGGAGTTCACCCCTCCACTTT
CASSGGQTRSSPLHF
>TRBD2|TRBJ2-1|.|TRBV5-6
TGTGCCAGCAAGAAAAATAGCGGGAGGGCCAACAATGAGCAGTTCTTC
CASKKNSGRANNEQFF
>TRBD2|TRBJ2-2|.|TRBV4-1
TGCGCCAGCAGCCACCCCGGGACTAGCGGGAGATTAAACACCGGGGAGCTGTTTTTT
CASSHPGTSGRLNTGELFF
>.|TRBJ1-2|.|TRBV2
TGTGCCAGCAGTGAAGCCGTAGAACTCTACACCTTC
CASSEAVELYTF
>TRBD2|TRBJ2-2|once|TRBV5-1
TGCGCCAGCAGCCCCGGACTAGCGGGGGACACCGGGGAGCTGTTTTTT
CASSPGLAGDTGELFF